These T cell receptor beta chains were read from a single sample in a study of metastatic and nonmetastatic thyroid tumors. TCRdb reanalyzed the PCR reads with MiXCR. The top ten clones hold less than 9.5% of a sample with about 16,000 clones, roughly 30% of them seen once. Specimen: tumor tissue. Receptors were obtained from a female donor with papillary thyroid cancer or a benign thyroid nodule (not recorded which). Some clones in this sample may be carry-over from other donors' samples. Each CDR3 is given with its conserved first and last residue.

CDR3 protein	V gene
CASSVGQGLNSNYGYTF	TRBV5-1
CASSFRGYGDYGYTF	TRBV19
CASSSQGLLEQYF	TRBV19
CASGGLAGAQETQYF	TRBV10-1
CASNPRGNDTDTQYF	TRBV27
CASSESSGPGNTIYF	TRBV10-1
CASSFAELNTEAFF	TRBV12-3/TRBV12-4
CASSLSFTGYNEQFF	TRBV27
CASSETGAEQYF	TRBV7-2
CASSPGSSYEQYF	TRBV11-2
CSARDALGLAGTDTQYF	TRBV20-1
CASSYSRDFYGYTF	TRBV6-5
CASSFISDTQYF	TRBV28
CASSRKTSGELFF	TRBV6-1
CASSGPNTGELFF	TRBV7-9
CASSFWGSEQYF	TRBV12-3/TRBV12-4
CASSLDAGLYGYTF	TRBV27
CASSLRTGATSPLHF	TRBV12-3/TRBV12-4
CASSPTTLGGELFF	TRBV4-2
CASSPADRGEGEKLFF	TRBV4-1
CAISRDRSIEAFF	TRBV10-3
CASSYGVAGVYEQYF	TRBV6-6
CASSPSWAGGDFSGNTIYF	TRBV4-2
CASSLGRGQDGYTF	TRBV5-4